This TCR beta chain originates from a study of blood T cell repertoires in COVID-19. Across the study: The cDNA or gDNA used as material had been derived from T cells, B-cell-depleted T cells, or PBMCs.

Repertoires were generated with immunoSEQ multiplex PCR, while TCRdb's copy carries only in-frame clones and drops some. The sample includes roughly 200,000 clones, around 82% seen only once; the top ten take about 4.4%. CDR1 and CDR2 from the germline V gene are SGHVS and FQNEAQ. This CDR3 contains 14 residues. Deletions cut 1 base from V and 4 bases from J, with 8 bases between. This sequence joins TRBV7-8 and TRBJ1-3; D remains ambiguous. The sample comprised peripheral blood. The TCR was taken from a man in his fifties with active or convalescent COVID-19. The CDR3 coding sequence is TGTGCCAGCAGCTTAGGCGGTAGAGGAAACACCATATATTTT. Its protein product is CASSLGGRGNTIYF.